This T cell receptor beta chain was obtained from a study of identical twins. Study results and caveats: Abundant beta clonotypes from cord blood had fewer insertions, unlike memory repertoires, which showed none.

The germline V gene has CDR1 GTSNPN and CDR2 SVGIG (reference sequence). V was clipped by 2 bases and J by 7 bases, with 11 bases between them. CDR3 length: 12 amino acids. Worth noting for this clonotype: As yet, its antigen is unknown.

Each CDR3 protein gets one entry after TCRdb re-called the 5' RACE reads with MiXCR. The sample carries some 710,000 distinct CDR3 sequences, approximately 6.1% recorded once. This TCR was recovered from a man younger than 35 in good health. The gene calls are TRBV30 and TRBJ2-5; possibly TRBD1 or TRBD2 for D (5 bases each). The specimen was naive T cells sorted from blood. CDR3 DNA: TGTGCCTGGAGTCGGGACGGGACGACCCAGTACTTC. It is translated as CAWSRDGTTQYF.